This T cell receptor (beta chain) stems from a study of early T cells in non-severe SARS-CoV-2 infection. Overall study: The chains were unpaired, and the sequenced material was bulk RNA from unsorted whole blood. Study-wide findings and caveats: A preference for anti-spike CD8 responses marked VDJdb matching, which missed private and CD4 specificities.

V lost 5 bases to trimming and J lost 0 bases, with 26 bases between them. This CDR3 has 19 residues. The germline gives CDR1 SNHLY, CDR2 FYNNEI. Individual cDNA molecules received unique molecular identifiers. TCRdb re-called the 5' RACE reads through MiXCR, storing one row per CDR3 protein. The profile shows around 40,000 distinct CDR3 sequences, roughly 6% of them singletons. Points on this clonotype: Its antigen is undetermined.

The sequenced sample was whole blood. This TCR was recovered from an adult who was a healthcare worker with PCR-confirmed SARS-CoV-2 infection or an uninfected control (not recorded which). This chain joins TRBV2 and TRBJ2-7; D is perhaps TRBD2 (5 bases). CDR3 DNA: TGTGCCAGCAGTAATCTAGCTAGCCTAGAGGCCCTGAACTCCTACGAGCAGTACTTC. Amino acids: CASSNLASLEALNSYEQYF.